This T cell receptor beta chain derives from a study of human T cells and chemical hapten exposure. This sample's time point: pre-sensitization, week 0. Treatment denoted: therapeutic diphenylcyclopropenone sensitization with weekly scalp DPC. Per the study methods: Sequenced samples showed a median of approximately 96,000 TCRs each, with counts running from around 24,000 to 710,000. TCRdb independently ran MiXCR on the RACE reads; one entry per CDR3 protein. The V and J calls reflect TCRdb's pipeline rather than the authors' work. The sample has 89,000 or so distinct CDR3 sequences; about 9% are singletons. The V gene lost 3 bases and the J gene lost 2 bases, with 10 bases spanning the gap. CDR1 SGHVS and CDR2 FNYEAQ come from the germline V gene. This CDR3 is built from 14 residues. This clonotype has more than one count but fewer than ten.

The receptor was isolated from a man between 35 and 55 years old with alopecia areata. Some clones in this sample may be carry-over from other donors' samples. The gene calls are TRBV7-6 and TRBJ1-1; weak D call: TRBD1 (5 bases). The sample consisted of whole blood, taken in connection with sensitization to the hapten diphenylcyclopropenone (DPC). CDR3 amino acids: CASSFSQGNTEAFF. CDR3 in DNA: TGTGCCAGCAGCTTCTCCCAGGGAAACACTGAAGCTTTCTTT.